The next 32 T cell receptor beta chains were all read from a single sample in a study of patients and donors after allogeneic stem cell transplantation. From the RT-PCR reads, TCRdb called clonotypes with MiXCR, one entry per CDR3 protein. The table has 800,000 to 1,000,000 distinct CDR3 sequences, about 20% seen once. The sequenced sample was blood, either unsorted or a sorted T cell fraction (not recorded which). These receptor sequences come from a human donor who was either an allogeneic HSCT recipient or a stem cell or donor lymphocyte infusion donor (not recorded which). It is not recorded whose cells these are; they may come from a transplant donor.

This clonotype was found many times. The chain carries TRBV12-3 or TRBV12-4 and TRBJ1-2, with D perhaps matching TRBD1 (6 bases). The CDR3 spans 15 residues. Trimming stripped 4 bases from V and 4 bases from J, with 16 bases between. CDR3 sequence: CASSSPSDRIYGYTF. The CDR3 nucleotides are TGTGCCAGCAGTTCACCTTCGGACAGAATCTATGGCTACACCTTC.

The chain links TRBV20-1 to TRBJ1-5, with TRBD1 matching 7 bases. CDR3 length: 15 residues. Losses at the gene ends were 7 bases for V and 0 bases for J; bases not matched to a gene: 9. Germline V gene lookup returns CDR1 DFQATT and CDR2 SNEGSKA (reference sequence). CDR3 sequence (DNA): TGCAGTGTCCATAGACAGGGTCTTAGCAATCAGCCCCAGCATTTT. Translating gives CSVHRQGLSNQPQHF.

This clonotype has a handful of counts. This chain joins TRBV20-1 and TRBJ2-7, with TRBD2 identical over 10 bases. In germline, CDR1 is DFQATT, CDR2 SNEGSKA (reference sequence). The CDR3 extends over 15 amino acids. V gave up 2 bases and J gave up 2 bases; unmatched junction bases: 6. CDR3 in amino acids: CSARSDLAGAYEQYF. As DNA, the CDR3 is TGCAGTGCTAGATCTGACCTAGCGGGGGCCTACGAGCAGTACTTC.

The CDR3 DNA is TGTGCCAGCAGTTATGGGGTTGAGCAGTTCTTC. It encodes CASSYGVEQFF. The V and J genes are TRBV6-5 and TRBJ2-1; D ambiguous. V was trimmed by 3 bases and J by 9 bases, leaving 6 bases between them. The CDR3 length is 11 residues. Germline CDR1 reads MNHEY; CDR2 reads SVGAGI.

The chain carries TRBV20-1 and TRBJ1-2, with 8 bases lining up with TRBD1. The trim removed 5 bases at V and 8 bases at J, leaving 13 bases unmatched. This CDR3 spans 14 amino acids. The germline gives CDR1 DFQATT, CDR2 SNEGSKA (reference sequence). DNA of the CDR3: TGCAGTGCTTCCCGGACAGGGAGGACTAGAGGCTACACCTTC. This encodes CSASRTGRTRGYTF.

This chain joins TRBV7-8 and TRBJ2-1, with 9 bases identical to TRBD2. The CDR3 is 16 amino acids. V gave up 5 bases and J gave up 3 bases; unmatched junction bases: 8. The V gene's germline CDR1 is SGHVS and CDR2 FQNEAQ. Here the CDR3 DNA reads TGTGCCAGCAGCGTGCGAGCGGGAGGCGTCTACAATGAGCAGTTCTTC. Its protein product is CASSVRAGGVYNEQFF.

This clonotype was recorded a few times. J is TRBJ1-1 and V is TRBV25-1, with unresolved D. V was clipped by 1 base and J by 7 bases, with 7 bases between them. There are 12 residues in the CDR3. Germline CDR1 and CDR2: MGHDK and SYGVNS. As DNA, the CDR3 is TGTGCCAGCAGTGAATGGGGAGATGAAGCTTTCTTT. Translating it yields CASSEWGDEAFF.

This clonotype has ten or more counts. The chain combines TRBV12-3 or TRBV12-4 with TRBJ2-2, with D possibly being TRBD1 (5 bases). V lost 4 bases, J lost 5 bases, and 11 bases lay in between. The CDR3 is 14 residues long. The CDR3 DNA reads TGTGCCAGCAGTTATCAGGGTCTTACCGGGGAGCTGTTTTTT. Translated, it gives CASSYQGLTGELFF.

The chain couples TRBV5-1 to TRBJ1-1; tentatively, D is TRBD1 (6 bases). The CDR3 consists of 14 residues. Germline-derived CDR1 and CDR2 are SGHRS and YFSETQ. The V and J ends lost 5 bases and 3 bases respectively, with 14 bases between them. CDR3 amino acids: CASRWTDLDTEAFF. CDR3 nucleotides: TGCGCCAGCAGATGGACAGACCTAGACACTGAAGCTTTCTTT.

The rearrangement links TRBV6-2 or TRBV6-3 to TRBJ2-3, with D tentatively TRBD2 (5 bases). Germline V gene lookup returns CDR1 MNHEY and CDR2 SVGEGT. The CDR3 is 15 amino acids. V dropped 6 bases and J dropped 6 bases, with 19 bases sitting between them. The chain's CDR3 is CASSASSSLGDTQYF. The CDR3, as DNA: TGTGCCAGCAGCGCATCTAGCTCCTTGGGCGATACGCAGTATTTT.

The rearrangement uses TRBV7-9 and TRBJ2-7; possible D gene TRBD2, 6 bases. Germline V CDR1 and CDR2: SEHNR, FQNEAQ (reference sequence). Between the trimmed V and J ends, which lost 1 base and 3 bases, there was a span of 10 bases. The CDR3 has 14 residues. The CDR3 DNA is TGTGCCAGCAGCTTAGAACGGGAGCGCTACGAGCAGTACTTC. Translating gives CASSLERERYEQYF.

V gene TRBV3-1 combines with J gene TRBJ2-1; a weak D match, TRBD1 (6 bases). This CDR3 is built from 15 residues. Germline CDR1 LGHDT, CDR2 YNNKEL (reference sequence). V lost 2 bases and J lost 7, with 15 bases in between. Written as DNA, the CDR3 is TGTGCCAGCAGCCAACAGGGGCGCCTAAGAAATGAGCAGTTCTTC. It encodes CASSQQGRLRNEQFF.

This clonotype was seen only a few times. The chain couples TRBV20-1 to TRBJ2-7; TRBD2 aligns across 9 bases. This CDR3 is built from 13 residues. Germline CDR1 and CDR2: DFQATT and SNEGSKA (reference sequence). Trimming at V came to 4 bases and at J to 2 bases, leaving 3 bases not matched to a gene. This CDR3 reads CSAIAGDPYEQYF. The CDR3 bases are TGCAGTGCTATAGCGGGAGACCCCTACGAGCAGTACTTC.

The rearrangement joins TRBV15 to TRBJ2-6; a weak D match, TRBD2 (6 bases). Trimming cost V 0 bases and J 3 bases, with 9 bases left between them. Germline V CDR1 and CDR2: LNHNV, YYDKDF (reference sequence). This CDR3 is 16 amino acids long. The CDR3 reads CATSRDRENGANVLTF. In DNA form, the CDR3 reads TGTGCCACCAGCAGAGATCGGGAGAATGGGGCCAACGTCCTGACTTTC. The full variable domain, rest sourced from reference TRBV15 and TRBJ2-6, is DAMVIQNPRYQVTQFGKPVTLSCSQTLNHNVMYWYQQKSSQAPKLLFHYYDKDFNNEADTPDNFQSRRPNTSFCFLDIRSPGLGDTAMYLCATSRDRENGANVLTFGAGSRLTVL.

V is TRBV27 and J is TRBJ1-3; possible D gene TRBD1, 5 bases. The germline CDR1 and CDR2 sequences are MNHEY and SMNVEV (reference sequence). The CDR3 sequence is 20 residues long. Trimming cost V 0 bases and J 1 base, with 22 bases left between them. CDR3 bases: TGTGCCAGCAGTTTATCGTGGGACGTGGGACGGACCCATTCTGGAAACACCATATATTTT. Translated: CASSLSWDVGRTHSGNTIYF.

The chain couples TRBV20-1 to TRBJ2-1; D may be TRBD2 (6 bases). V was cut by 0 bases and J by 5 bases, with 14 bases left in between. The CDR3 is 15 residues long. Germline V lookup: CDR1 DFQATT, CDR2 SNEGSKA (reference sequence). The CDR3 nucleotides are TGCAGTGCTAGAGATCTCCGGGACTCTGACAATGAGCAGTTCTTC. Protein sequence: CSARDLRDSDNEQFF.

By share, this clonotype counts as large (0.1 to 1%). The chain carries TRBV29-1 and TRBJ1-2; 10 bases align to TRBD1. Germline CDR1 and CDR2: SQVTM and ANQGSEA. The CDR3 length is 13 residues. The trim removed 8 bases at V and 1 base at J, leaving 4 bases unmatched. CDR3 sequence reads: CSTWTGGNYGYTF. The CDR3 DNA follows: TGCAGCACCTGGACAGGGGGTAACTATGGCTACACCTTC.

This clonotype showed up many times. As DNA, the CDR3 is TGTGCCAGCAGCTTAGGGCTGTTCCAAGAGACCCAGTACTTC. Amino acid sequence: CASSLGLFQETQYF. This chain joins TRBV5-6 and TRBJ2-5, with unresolved D. In germline, CDR1 is SGHDT, CDR2 YYEEEE. The CDR3 contains 14 residues. Between the trimmed V and J ends, which lost 2 bases and 1 base, there was a span of 9 bases.

The J gene is TRBJ2-7, the V gene TRBV10-3; no definite D call. Germline CDR1 and CDR2: ENHRY and SYGVKD. V was pared by 0 bases and J by 5 bases, with 17 bases between. The CDR3 is 16 residues long. DNA for the CDR3: TGTGCCATCAGTGAGTCATCAACTTCCCTGAACCACGAGCAGTACTTC. Translated, it gives CAISESSTSLNHEQYF.

This chain links TRBV10-3 with TRBJ2-7, with 8 bases fitting TRBD2. Germline CDR1 and CDR2: ENHRY and SYGVKD. The J segment lost 0 bases and the V segment lost 10 bases, leaving 8 bases of the junction unmatched. The CDR3 has 14 residues. CDR3 residues: CASRGTRGSYEQYF. The CDR3 coding sequence is TGTGCCAGCAGAGGGACTAGGGGCTCCTACGAGCAGTACTTC.

This clonotype was picked up a small number of times. V gene TRBV9 combines with J gene TRBJ2-7; 9 bases map to TRBD2. V lost 4 bases, J lost 7 bases, and 15 bases stayed unmatched. CDR1 is SGDLS and CDR2 is YYNGEE in the germline V gene. This CDR3 region has 16 residues. The CDR3 spells CASSPEEGLAMREQYF. CDR3 sequence (DNA): TGTGCCAGCAGCCCAGAGGAAGGACTAGCGATGAGGGAGCAGTACTTC.

This clonotype occurred once. The V gene is TRBV27, the J gene TRBJ2-1, with a possible D match to TRBD1 (5 bases). This CDR3 has 16 residues. CDR1 and CDR2 from the germline V gene are MNHEY and SMNVEV (reference sequence). Between the trimmed V and J ends, which lost 5 bases and 0 bases, there was a span of 14 bases. For the CDR3, the DNA is TGTGCCAGCAGTAGACAGCGCTCGAGCTCCTACAATGAGCAGTTCTTC. This encodes CASSRQRSSSYNEQFF.

V and J are TRBV7-9 and TRBJ2-6, with TRBD1 matching 9 bases. Unmatched junction bases numbered 7, after V lost 8 bases and J lost 2 bases. The CDR3 covers 16 residues. CDR1 and CDR2 from the germline V gene are SEHNR and FQNEAQ (reference sequence). The CDR3 DNA reads as TGTGCCAGCGCCCGGGACAGGGTAGCTGGGGCCAACGTCCTGACTTTC. Translated: CASARDRVAGANVLTF.

The sample holds a few counts of this clonotype. The chain has TRBV7-9 and TRBJ2-1, with a tentative D call TRBD1 (5 bases). Trimming took 0 bases from V and 6 from J, leaving 12 bases between them. Germline-derived CDR1 and CDR2 are SEHNR and FQNEAQ (reference sequence). CDR3 length equals 15 residues. The CDR3 region is CASSLADSLSNEQFF. The DNA of the CDR3 is TGTGCCAGCAGCTTAGCCGACAGTCTCTCCAATGAGCAGTTCTTC.

This clonotype occurred a few times. The V call is TRBV11-2, the J call TRBJ2-5, with a weak D call TRBD2 (7 bases). CDR3 length: 15 amino acids. V was cut by 3 bases and J by 5 bases, with 16 bases left in between. Germline V CDR1 and CDR2: SGHAT, FQNNGV. In DNA form, the CDR3 reads TGTGCCAGCAGCTTCAGACGGGGGGCCGGTGAGACCCAGTACTTC. It translates to CASSFRRGAGETQYF.

The rearrangement links TRBV18 to TRBJ1-5; TRBD1 is a possible D gene (5 bases). V lost 0 bases to trimming and J lost 5 bases, with 11 bases between them. The CDR3 contains 15 residues. Germline V gene sequence: CDR1 KGHSH, CDR2 LQKENI. The CDR3: CASSPPGREDQPQHF. The CDR3 DNA sequence: TGTGCCAGCTCACCACCAGGCAGGGAGGATCAGCCCCAGCATTTT.

The gene calls are TRBV12-3 or TRBV12-4 and TRBJ1-1, with a possible D match to TRBD1 (6 bases). The CDR3 contains 13 residues. The V and J ends lost 6 bases and 6 bases respectively, with 14 bases between them. CDR3 DNA: TGTGCCAGCAGCCCTCAGGGGCCCCCTGAAGCTTTCTTT. Translating it yields CASSPQGPPEAFF.

The rearrangement uses TRBV9 and TRBJ1-2; D not certain. In germline, CDR1 is SGDLS, CDR2 YYNGEE. The CDR3 extends over 13 amino acids. V was trimmed by 5 bases and J by 3 bases, leaving 11 bases between them. The chain's CDR3 is CASRSENYYGYTF. DNA of the CDR3: TGTGCCAGCAGATCAGAGAATTACTATGGCTACACCTTC.

The chain couples TRBV29-1 to TRBJ2-7; TRBD1 matches 9 bases. The CDR3 consists of 14 residues. The ends lost 7 bases at V and 0 bases at J; junction bases unmatched: 7. The germline V gene has CDR1 SQVTM and CDR2 ANQGSEA. Here the CDR3 reads CSGVGTGISYEQYF. The CDR3 DNA is TGCAGCGGCGTCGGGACAGGGATCTCCTACGAGCAGTACTTC.

Written as DNA, the CDR3 is TGTGCCAGCAGACGAACGGGGGGGGGCTCCTACGAGCAGTACTTC. Encoded protein: CASRRTGGGSYEQYF. This chain uses TRBV7-8 with TRBJ2-7; 8 nucleotides line up with TRBD2. The CDR3 spans 15 residues. Germline loops: CDR1 SGHVS, CDR2 FQNEAQ. Losses at the gene ends were 6 bases for V and 0 bases for J; bases not matched to a gene: 7.

The table lists this clonotype with a few counts. V and J are TRBV2 and TRBJ2-1; D gene uncertain. This CDR3 has 13 amino acids. Germline loops: CDR1 SNHLY, CDR2 FYNNEI. V lost 4 bases to trimming and J lost 9 bases, with 13 bases between them. This chain's CDR3 is CASSGFLWPEQFF. The CDR3 region has the DNA TGTGCCAGCAGTGGTTTCCTATGGCCTGAGCAGTTCTTC. Full variable domain (rest looked up from reference TRBV2 and TRBJ2-1): EPEVTQTPSHQVTQMGQEVILRCVPISNHLYFYWYRQILGQKVEFLVSFYNNEISEKSEIFDDQFSVERPDGSNFTLKIRSTKLEDSAMYFCASSGFLWPEQFFGPGTRLTVL.

The J gene is TRBJ1-2, the V gene TRBV12-3 or TRBV12-4, with a tentative D call TRBD1 (5 bases). CDR3 length: 14 residues. The ends were cut back, 1 base at V and 6 bases at J, with 12 bases in the middle. This CDR3 is CASSLGGWGDGYTF. CDR3 bases: TGTGCCAGCAGTTTAGGGGGGTGGGGCGATGGCTACACCTTC.